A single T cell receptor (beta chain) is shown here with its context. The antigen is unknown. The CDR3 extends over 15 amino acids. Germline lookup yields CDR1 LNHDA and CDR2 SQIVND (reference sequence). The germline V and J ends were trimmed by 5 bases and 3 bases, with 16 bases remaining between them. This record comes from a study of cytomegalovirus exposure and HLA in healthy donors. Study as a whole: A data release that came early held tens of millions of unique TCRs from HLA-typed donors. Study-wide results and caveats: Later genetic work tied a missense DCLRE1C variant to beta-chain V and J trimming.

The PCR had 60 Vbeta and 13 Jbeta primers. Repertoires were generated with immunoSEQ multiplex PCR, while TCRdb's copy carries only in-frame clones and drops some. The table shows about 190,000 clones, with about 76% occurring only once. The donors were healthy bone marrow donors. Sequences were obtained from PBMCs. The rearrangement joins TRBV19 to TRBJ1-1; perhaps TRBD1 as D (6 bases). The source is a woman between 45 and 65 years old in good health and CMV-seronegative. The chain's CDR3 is CASSLRDISHTEAFF. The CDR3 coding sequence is TGTGCCAGTAGTCTCCGGGACATCTCTCACACTGAAGCTTTCTTT. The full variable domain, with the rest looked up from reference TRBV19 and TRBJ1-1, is DGGITQSPKYLFRKEGQNVTLSCEQNLNHDAMYWYRQDPGQGLRLIYYSQIVNDFQKGDIAEGYSVSREKKESFPLTVTSAQKNPTAFYLCASSLRDISHTEAFFGQGTRLTVV.